This entry describes one T cell receptor beta chain. The data belong to a study of shared clonotypes between healthy human individuals. Some clones are missing from TCRdb's copy, which holds only in-frame ones; the method was immunoSEQ multiplex PCR. The table includes over a million clones, about 96% detected once. The CDR3 extends over 16 amino acids. The V gene end was trimmed by 5 bases and the J gene end by 3 bases; junction bases not matched to a gene: 12. The germline V gene has CDR1 SGHTA and CDR2 FQGNSA. V is TRBV7-2 and J is TRBJ2-7; 8 bases agree with TRBD2. The material sequenced was naive CD4+ T cells sorted from blood. As for subset: CD45RA+ positively selected. The sequence came from a man aged 30 to 39 in good health. The CDR3 bases are TGTGCCAGCAGCCCCTTCCCTTTAACTAGCGGCTACGAGCAGTACTTC. It specifies CASSPFPLTSGYEQYF.